The following is a T cell receptor beta chain sequence with its context. The antigen is not known. Trimming removed 4 bases from V and 1 base from J, with 7 bases in between. CDR3 length equals 13 residues. The germline V gene encodes CDR1 LNHDA and CDR2 SQIVND (reference sequence). This sample was included in a study of cytomegalovirus exposure and HLA in healthy donors. Broader study findings: In vitro data verified a few CMV-associated chains as specific for CMV antigens. There were several of the most significant clusters that appeared linked to common viral pathogens in a later analysis.

The PCR used 60 Vbeta and 13 Jbeta primers. Sequencing used immunoSEQ multiplex PCR; TCRdb keeps in-frame clones, though not all of them. The sample gives about 120,000 clones, around two thirds of which show up once; 8% to 9% is in the top ten. This chain uses TRBV19 with TRBJ2-5, with D perhaps TRBD2 (6 bases). This clonotype originated in a woman in her thirties or forties in good health and CMV-seropositive. The sample comprised PBMCs. The CDR3 DNA reads as TGTGCCAGTAGTACGACTAGCCAAGAGACCCAGTACTTC. Translating it yields CASSTTSQETQYF.